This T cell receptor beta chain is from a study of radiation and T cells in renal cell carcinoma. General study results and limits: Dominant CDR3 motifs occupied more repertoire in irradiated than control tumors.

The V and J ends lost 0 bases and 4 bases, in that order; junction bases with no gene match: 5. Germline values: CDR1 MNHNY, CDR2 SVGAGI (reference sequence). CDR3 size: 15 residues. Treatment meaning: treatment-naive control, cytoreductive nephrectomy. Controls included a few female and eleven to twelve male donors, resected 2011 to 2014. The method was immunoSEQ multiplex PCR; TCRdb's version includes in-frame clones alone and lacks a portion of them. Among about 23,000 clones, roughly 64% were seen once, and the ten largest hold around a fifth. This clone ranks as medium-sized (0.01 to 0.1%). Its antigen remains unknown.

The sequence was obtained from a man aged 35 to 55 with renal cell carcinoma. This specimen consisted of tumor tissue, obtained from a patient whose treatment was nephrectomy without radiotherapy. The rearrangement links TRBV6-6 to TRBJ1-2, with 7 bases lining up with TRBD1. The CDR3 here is CASSYSGGGGYGYTF. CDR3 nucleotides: TGTGCCAGCAGTTACTCGGGAGGGGGCGGCTATGGCTACACCTTC.